This TCR beta chain is from a study of cytotoxic CD8 clonotypes in ibrutinib-treated CLL. Across the study: Partial responses numbered around 24 and complete responses 2; after a median about 62 months, 14 stayed remitted and roughly twelve progressed. Study outcomes and limitations: At baseline, clonality was higher than in age-matched healthy donors and correlated with CD8+ counts.

PBMCs were cryopreserved, and approximately 2 micrograms of genomic DNA from them went into TCR beta libraries. Comment on this clone: Its antigen is not identified.

Germline-derived CDR1 and CDR2 are MNHEY and SMNVEV (reference sequence). This CDR3 spans 16 amino acids. The germline V and J ends were trimmed by 7 bases and 0 bases, with 17 bases remaining between them. Depth targeted 1 in 200,000 to 1 in 1 million T cells, averaging around 10x coverage per clonotype. Assay: immunoSEQ multiplex PCR; the TCRdb copy retains only in-frame clones and omits some. The sample carries over 150,000 clones, about 72% recorded once. Sequencing was performed on PBMCs, taken after 24 months of ibrutinib treatment. The chain uses TRBV27 and TRBJ2-3, with D perhaps assigned TRBD1 or TRBD2 (5 bases each). The receptor's source is a human donor with chronic lymphocytic leukemia. The CDR3 reads CASTSYRGVSTDTQYF. In DNA, the CDR3 is TGTGCCAGCACCTCCTACCGAGGGGTGAGCACAGATACGCAGTATTTT.